These 19 T cell receptor beta chains were all obtained from the same sample, sequenced in a study of blood T cells in healthy people across ages. A second roughly 7 to 11 cycle PCR used barcoded and J-beta primers. A single record per CDR3 protein comes from TCRdb applying MiXCR to the 5' RACE reads. Of some 880,000 distinct CDR3 sequences in the sample, under 40% are singletons; the top ten hold roughly 13%. Specimen: blood. The receptors shown here come from a man between 18 and 35 years old in good health.

The V and J genes are TRBV5-6 and TRBJ2-1, with unresolved D. From germline, CDR1 is SGHDT and CDR2 YYEEEE. The V end was cut by 1 base, the J end by 13 bases, with 21 bases between. The CDR3 totals 15 residues. The CDR3 region has the DNA TGTGCCAGCAGCTTGTATGGATCGTCGTTGGAGACCCAGTTCTTC. Translation: CASSLYGSSLETQFF.

The rearrangement joins TRBV2 to TRBJ2-2; D may be TRBD2 (5 bases). The germline V and J ends were trimmed by 4 bases and 3 bases, with 9 bases remaining between them. This CDR3 contains 14 residues. Germline V gene sequence: CDR1 SNHLY, CDR2 FYNNEI. CDR3 region: CASSVTGYTGELFF. In DNA form, the CDR3 reads TGTGCCAGCAGTGTTACGGGGTACACCGGGGAGCTGTTTTTT.

This clonotype was seen a handful of times. This chain joins TRBV5-1 and TRBJ2-5, with D uncertain. V was pared by 0 bases and J by 0 bases, with 6 bases between. This CDR3 contains 14 residues. Per germline, CDR1 SGHRS and CDR2 YFSETQ. The CDR3 region is CASSLDSYQETQYF. CDR3 sequence (DNA): TGCGCCAGCAGCTTGGACAGTTACCAAGAGACCCAGTACTTC.

This clonotype was observed many times. V is TRBV25-1 and J is TRBJ2-1; D gene ambiguous. The germline V gene encodes CDR1 MGHDK and CDR2 SYGVNS. The CDR3 has 14 amino acids. V was clipped by 2 bases and J by 1 base, with 6 bases between them. The CDR3, as DNA: TGTGCCAGCAGTGAACAGGATTCCTACAATGAGCAGTTCTTC. Its protein is CASSEQDSYNEQFF. Full variable domain (rest looked up from reference TRBV25-1 and TRBJ2-1): EADIYQTPRYLVIGTGKKITLECSQTMGHDKMYWYQQDPGMELHLIHYSYGVNSTEKGDLSSESTVSRIRTEHFPLTLESARPSHTSQYLCASSEQDSYNEQFFGPGTRLTVL.

The J gene is TRBJ2-2, the V gene TRBV20-1, with 14 bases lining up with TRBD2. The CDR3 length is 17 residues. Unmatched junction bases numbered 7, after V lost 5 bases and J lost 2 bases. Per germline, CDR1 DFQATT and CDR2 SNEGSKA (reference sequence). The CDR3 loop reads CSASTSGGAENTGELFF. CDR3 nucleotides: TGCAGTGCTTCGACTAGCGGGGGGGCCGAAAACACCGGGGAGCTGTTTTTT.

The rearrangement uses TRBV21-1 and TRBJ1-6; the table gives TRBD1 as D, unverified against the DNA. TRBV21-1 is noted as a pseudogene. The CDR3 spans 18 residues. The CDR3 DNA is TGTGCCAGCAGCAAAGGAAGGACAGGGAGCTCCCATAATTCACCCCTCCACTTT. Protein: CASSKGRTGSSHNSPLHF.

This clonotype was seen a handful of times. The chain uses TRBV20-1 and TRBJ2-5; 8 positions match TRBD2. Germline V gene sequence: CDR1 DFQATT, CDR2 SNEGSKA (reference sequence). J gave up 7 bases and V 1 base, and 8 bases lay outside the gene matches. The CDR3 is 14 residues long. CDR3: CSARAAGLGGTQYF. As DNA, the CDR3 is TGCAGTGCTAGAGCCGCGGGACTAGGTGGGACCCAGTACTTC.

This clonotype has just a few counts. The chain has TRBV27 and TRBJ1-1; 8 bases line up with TRBD1. Per the germline V gene, CDR1 is MNHEY and CDR2 is SMNVEV (reference sequence). This CDR3 region has 16 residues. After removal of 8 bases from V and 5 bases from J, the junction contained 16 bases not matched to a gene. Here the CDR3 DNA reads TGTGCCAGCCTTGGCGGACAGGGCTGGGGAAGGACTGAAGCTTTCTTT. Translated, it gives CASLGGQGWGRTEAFF.

This clonotype was observed a few times. This chain connects TRBV2 to TRBJ1-2; 11 nucleotides match TRBD1. The CDR3 runs 16 residues. V lost 2 bases to trimming and J lost 4 bases; unmatched junction nucleotides: 6. Germline V gene lookup returns CDR1 SNHLY and CDR2 FYNNEI. CDR3 bases: TGTGCCAGCAGTGAAAGGTTGGGGACAGGGGGCTATGGCTACACCTTC. Its protein product is CASSERLGTGGYGYTF.

This CDR3 is CASSTPAGSTDTQYF. CDR3 nucleotides: TGTGCCAGCAGCACCCCAGCAGGTAGCACAGATACGCAGTATTTT. The rearrangement uses TRBV7-9 and TRBJ2-3, with D unresolved. The ends were cut back, 5 bases at V and 0 bases at J, with 12 bases in the middle. Per the germline V gene, CDR1 is SEHNR and CDR2 is FQNEAQ (reference sequence). The CDR3 length is 15 residues.

The rearrangement joins TRBV7-9 to TRBJ1-4, with 10 positions matching TRBD1. There are 15 residues in the CDR3. The V and J ends lost 4 bases and 8 bases, in that order; junction bases with no gene match: 7. The germline CDR1 and CDR2 sequences are SEHNR and FQNEAQ (reference sequence). The CDR3 bases are TGTGCCAGCAGCTCGCCGGGACAGGGGAAAGAAAAACTGTTTTTT. Protein: CASSSPGQGKEKLFF.

This clonotype was detected a few times. J is TRBJ2-1 and V is TRBV14; 10 nucleotides align to TRBD2. Germline V gives CDR1 SGHDN, CDR2 FVKESK. The CDR3 is 17 amino acids. J was trimmed by 0 bases and V by 3 bases; bases with no gene match: 5. The CDR3 coding sequence is TGTGCCAGCAGCCAGTCAGCGGGGGGGCACTCCTACAATGAGCAGTTCTTC. It specifies CASSQSAGGHSYNEQFF.

The chain uses TRBV20-1 and TRBJ1-1, with D possibly matching TRBD1 (5 bases). Germline V gene lookup returns CDR1 DFQATT and CDR2 SNEGSKA (reference sequence). Between the trimmed V and J ends, which lost 7 bases and 8 bases, there was a span of 17 bases. The CDR3 covers 12 residues. CDR3 sequence (DNA): TGCAGTGGTGCCTCTCTCAGGGCCGAAGCTTTCTTT. Translation: CSGASLRAEAFF.

This clonotype was counted many times. V usage is TRBV20-1 and J usage is TRBJ2-3, with 10 bases lining up with TRBD1. The J segment lost 4 bases and the V segment lost 5 bases, leaving 12 bases of the junction unmatched. This CDR3 has 16 amino acids. From germline, CDR1 is DFQATT and CDR2 SNEGSKA (reference sequence). CDR3 DNA sequence: TGCAGTGCTGCGATCCGGGACAGGGGAGAGTCAGATACGCAGTATTTT. It specifies CSAAIRDRGESDTQYF.

This clonotype was seen more than once but under ten times. V gene TRBV7-2 combines with J gene TRBJ2-3; 8 bases are shared with TRBD2. V gave up 3 bases and J gave up 4 bases; unmatched junction bases: 6. Germline CDR1 and CDR2: SGHTA and FQGNSA. This CDR3 has 15 amino acids. This CDR3 is CASSLTRGVSDTQYF. The CDR3 DNA sequence: TGTGCCAGCAGCTTGACGCGGGGGGTCTCAGATACGCAGTATTTT.

The chain carries TRBV7-2 and TRBJ2-3; 11 bases align to TRBD1. The CDR3 is 17 amino acids. Germline V lookup: CDR1 SGHTA, CDR2 FQGNSA. V shed 1 base and J 6 bases; nucleotides not matched to a gene: 9. The CDR3 DNA reads TGTGCCAGCAGCTTAGGCTGGACAGGGGGCGGAACTGATACGCAGTATTTT. Translated: CASSLGWTGGGTDTQYF.

This clonotype showed up just a few times. V gene TRBV6-2 or TRBV6-3 combines with J gene TRBJ1-4, with D possibly TRBD1 on 5 matching bases. Trimming shortened V by 7 bases and J by 7 bases, and 19 bases separated the two germline ends. Germline V gives CDR1 MNHEY, CDR2 SVGEGT. The CDR3 contains 15 residues. Here the CDR3 reads CASTLGVRVGEKLFF. The DNA of the CDR3 is TGTGCCAGCACCCTGGGGGTACGGGTCGGTGAAAAACTGTTTTTT.

This chain uses TRBV28 with TRBJ1-2, with D hard to call. Deletions cut 5 bases from V and 10 bases from J, with 23 bases between. This CDR3 spans 15 amino acids. CDR1 MDHEN and CDR2 SYDVKM come from the germline V gene. CDR3 loop: CASSIPGLKRYHYTF. The CDR3 DNA follows: TGTGCCAGCAGTATCCCCGGACTAAAGCGGTATCACTACACCTTC.

In its sample, this clonotype was seen a few times. The chain carries TRBV7-2 and TRBJ1-5, with a possible D match to TRBD1 (5 bases). V shed 2 bases and J shed 3 bases, with 11 bases lying between them. The CDR3 covers 15 residues. Germline V gene sequence: CDR1 SGHTA, CDR2 FQGNSA. CDR3: CASSLLRGPNQPQHF. CDR3 DNA: TGTGCCAGCAGCTTATTACGGGGACCCAATCAGCCCCAGCATTTT.